This T cell receptor (beta chain) was recorded in a study of regulatory T cells in long-lasting Graves disease. Findings of the study overall: Analyses excluded thyroid tissue, covering peripheral blood alone. The study found lower TCR diversity in persistent Graves' patients than in newly diagnosed ones. Shared public clonotypes totalled over 2,500 in persistent patients, compared with around 930 in new patients.

For TCR beta, libraries came from iRepertoire HTBI primers and Arm-PCR of CDR3 regions. Via MiXCR, TCRdb re-called the multiplex PCR reads, giving one row per CDR3 protein. Of 300,000 to 450,000 distinct CDR3 sequences listed, around 15% are singletons. Specified time point: newly diagnosed GD, antithyroid drugs for less than 3 months. RNA extracted from PBMCs served as the sequencing template. In this sample, this clonotype turned up many times. Its antigen is not known. Germline lookup yields CDR1 MGHRA and CDR2 YSYEKL. V was pared by 1 base and J by 8 bases, with 15 bases between. This CDR3 comprises 16 residues.

The source of this sequence is a female donor with Graves disease. The gene calls are TRBV4-1 and TRBJ1-6; maybe TRBD1 (6 bases). Sequenced material: peripheral blood mononuclear cells (PBMCs), taken at new diagnosis, from a patient treated with antithyroid drugs. The CDR3 loop is CASSQVAVGADSPLHF. The CDR3 coding sequence is TGCGCCAGCAGCCAAGTAGCTGTGGGGGCAGATTCACCCCTCCACTTT.